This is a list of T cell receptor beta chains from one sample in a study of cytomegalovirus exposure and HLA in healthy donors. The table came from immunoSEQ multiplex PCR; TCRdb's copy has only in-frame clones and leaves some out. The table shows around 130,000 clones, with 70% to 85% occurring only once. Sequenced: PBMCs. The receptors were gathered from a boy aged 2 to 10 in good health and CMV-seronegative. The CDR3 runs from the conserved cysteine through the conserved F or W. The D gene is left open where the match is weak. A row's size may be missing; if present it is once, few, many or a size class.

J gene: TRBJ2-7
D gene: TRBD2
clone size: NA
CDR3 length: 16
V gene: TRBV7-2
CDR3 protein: CASSSTSGGRIYEQYF
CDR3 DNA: TGTGCCAGCAGCTCTACTAGCGGGGGCCGTATATACGAGCAGTACTTC

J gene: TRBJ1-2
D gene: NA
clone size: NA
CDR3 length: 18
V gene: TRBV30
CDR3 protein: CACPTNRGRGALNYGYTF
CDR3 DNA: TGTGCCTGCCCAACGAACCGGGGGAGGGGGGCCCTTAACTATGGCTACACCTTC

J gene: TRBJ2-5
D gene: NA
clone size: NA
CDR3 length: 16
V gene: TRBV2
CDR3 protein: CASRHTGWGSRETQYF
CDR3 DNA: TGTGCCAGCAGACATACAGGGTGGGGGAGTAGAGAGACCCAGTACTTC

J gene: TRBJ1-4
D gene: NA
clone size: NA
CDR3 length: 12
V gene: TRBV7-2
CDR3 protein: CASSFGNEKLFF
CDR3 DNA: TGTGCCAGCAGCTTCGGGAATGAAAAACTGTTTTTT

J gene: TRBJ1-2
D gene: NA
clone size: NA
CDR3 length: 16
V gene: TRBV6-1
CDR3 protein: CASSDNSGGLNYGYTF
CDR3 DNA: TGTGCCAGCAGTGACAACTCGGGAGGCTTAAACTATGGCTACACCTTC

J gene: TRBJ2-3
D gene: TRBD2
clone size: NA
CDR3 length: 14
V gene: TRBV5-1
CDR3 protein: CASRDAGGPDTQYF
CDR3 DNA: TGCGCCAGCCGCGACGCGGGAGGGCCCGATACGCAGTATTTT

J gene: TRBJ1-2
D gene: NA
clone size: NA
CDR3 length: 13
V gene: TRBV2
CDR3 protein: CASSGSLVYGYTF
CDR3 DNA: TGTGCCAGTTCGGGAAGTCTTGTCTATGGCTACACCTTC

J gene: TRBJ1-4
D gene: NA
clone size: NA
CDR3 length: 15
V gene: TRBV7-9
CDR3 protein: CASSSGPATNEKLFF
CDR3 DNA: TGTGCCAGCAGCTCTGGTCCGGCAACTAATGAAAAACTGTTTTTT

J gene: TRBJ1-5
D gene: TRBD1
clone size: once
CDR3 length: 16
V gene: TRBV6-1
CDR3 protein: CASSELGGQEGQPQHF
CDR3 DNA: TGTGCCAGCAGTGAATTGGGCGGACAGGAAGGTCAGCCCCAGCATTTT

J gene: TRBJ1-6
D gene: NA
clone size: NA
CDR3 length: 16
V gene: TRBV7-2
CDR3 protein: CASSLAGTSINPPLHF
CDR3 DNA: TGTGCCAGCAGCTTAGCCGGGACTTCTATAAACCCACCCCTCCACTTT

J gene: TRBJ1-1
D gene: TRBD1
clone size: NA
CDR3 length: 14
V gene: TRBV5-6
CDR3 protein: CASSRQGINTEAFF
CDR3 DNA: TGTGCCAGCAGCCGACAGGGGATAAACACTGAAGCTTTCTTT

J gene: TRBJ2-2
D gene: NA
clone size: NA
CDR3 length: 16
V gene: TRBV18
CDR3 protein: CASSPIFPTDTGELFF
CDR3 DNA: TGTGCCAGCTCACCCATTTTCCCTACCGACACCGGGGAGCTGTTTTTT

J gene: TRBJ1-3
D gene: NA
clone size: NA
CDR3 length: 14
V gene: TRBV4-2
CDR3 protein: CASSQSHSGNTIYF
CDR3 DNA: TGTGCCAGCAGCCAATCCCACTCTGGAAACACCATATATTTT

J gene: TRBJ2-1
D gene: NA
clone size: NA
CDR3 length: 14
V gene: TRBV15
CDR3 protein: CATSRAASKGEQFF
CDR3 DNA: TGTGCCACCAGCAGAGCGGCTAGCAAAGGGGAGCAGTTCTTC

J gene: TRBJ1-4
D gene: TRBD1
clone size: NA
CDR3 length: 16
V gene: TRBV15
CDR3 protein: CATSRDVGQGNEKLFF
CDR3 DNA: TGTGCCACCAGCAGAGATGTGGGACAGGGGAATGAAAAACTGTTTTTT

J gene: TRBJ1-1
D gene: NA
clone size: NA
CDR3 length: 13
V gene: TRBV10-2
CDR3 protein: CASSESRYLGAFF
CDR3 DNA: TGCGCCAGCAGTGAGTCGAGGTACCTAGGAGCTTTCTTT

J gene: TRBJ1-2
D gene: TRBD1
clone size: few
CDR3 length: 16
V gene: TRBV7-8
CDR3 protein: CASSLARDRTNYGYTF
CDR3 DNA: TGTGCCAGCAGCTTAGCCCGGGACAGGACAAACTATGGCTACACCTTC

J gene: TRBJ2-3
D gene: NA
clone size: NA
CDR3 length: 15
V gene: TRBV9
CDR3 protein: CASSVGGSGTDTQYF
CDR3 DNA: TGTGCCAGCAGCGTAGGTGGGAGCGGCACAGATACGCAGTATTTT

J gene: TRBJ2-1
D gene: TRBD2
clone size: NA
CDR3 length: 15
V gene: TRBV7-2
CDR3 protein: CASSLGGGLALLGFF
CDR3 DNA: TGTGCCAGCAGCTTAGGAGGGGGACTAGCGCTCCTCGGGTTCTTC

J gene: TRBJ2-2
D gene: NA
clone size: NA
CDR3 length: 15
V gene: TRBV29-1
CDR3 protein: CSVVDAGANTGELFF
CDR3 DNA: TGCAGCGTTGTTGATGCGGGGGCAAACACCGGGGAGCTGTTTTTT

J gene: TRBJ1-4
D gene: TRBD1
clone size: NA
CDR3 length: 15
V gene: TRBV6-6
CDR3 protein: CASSPHRGSREKLFF
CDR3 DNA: TGTGCCAGCAGCCCACACAGGGGAAGTCGGGAAAAACTGTTTTTT

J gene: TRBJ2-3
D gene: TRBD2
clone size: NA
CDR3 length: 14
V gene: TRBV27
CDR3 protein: CASSLSAGEDTQYF
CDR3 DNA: TGTGCCAGCAGTTTATCAGCGGGGGAAGATACGCAGTATTTT

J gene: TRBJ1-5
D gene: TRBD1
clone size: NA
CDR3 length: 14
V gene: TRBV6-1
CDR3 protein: CASSSGTENQPQHF
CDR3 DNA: TGTGCCAGCAGTTCCGGGACAGAGAATCAGCCCCAGCATTTT

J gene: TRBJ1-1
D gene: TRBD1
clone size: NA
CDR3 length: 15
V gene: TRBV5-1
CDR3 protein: CASSLREDRGSEAFF
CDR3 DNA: TGCGCCAGCAGCTTGCGGGAGGACAGGGGGTCTGAAGCTTTCTTT

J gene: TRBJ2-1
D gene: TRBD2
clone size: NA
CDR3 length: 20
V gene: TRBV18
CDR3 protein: CASSPLPSGTRSPDYNEQFF
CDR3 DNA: TGTGCCAGCTCACCATTACCCTCCGGGACTAGGTCCCCCGACTACAATGAGCAGTTCTTC

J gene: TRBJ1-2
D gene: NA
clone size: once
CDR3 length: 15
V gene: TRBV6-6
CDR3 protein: CASSYAHRANYGYTF
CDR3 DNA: TGTGCCAGCAGTTACGCGCACAGGGCTAACTATGGCTACACCTTC

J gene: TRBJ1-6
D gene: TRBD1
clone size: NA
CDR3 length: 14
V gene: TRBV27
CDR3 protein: CASSYRTGESPLHF
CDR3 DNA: TGTGCCAGCAGTTATAGGACAGGGGAGTCACCCCTCCACTTT

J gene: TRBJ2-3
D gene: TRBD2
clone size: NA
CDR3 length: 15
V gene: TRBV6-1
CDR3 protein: CASSEAPGGRDTQYF
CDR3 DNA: TGTGCCAGCAGTGAAGCCCCGGGGGGAAGGGATACGCAGTATTTT

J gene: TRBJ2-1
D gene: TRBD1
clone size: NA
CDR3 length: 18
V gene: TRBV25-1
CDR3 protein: CASTPVPGQGGSYNEQFF
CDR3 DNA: TGTGCCAGCACCCCCGTCCCGGGACAGGGAGGGTCCTACAATGAGCAGTTCTTC

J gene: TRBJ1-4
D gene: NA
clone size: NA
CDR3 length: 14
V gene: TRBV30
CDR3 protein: CAWSFGGLNEKLFF
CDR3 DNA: TGTGCCTGGAGCTTCGGGGGGCTAAATGAAAAACTGTTTTTT

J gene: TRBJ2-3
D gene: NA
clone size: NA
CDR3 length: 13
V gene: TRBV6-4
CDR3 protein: CASSDYTGDTQYF
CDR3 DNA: TGTGCCAGCAGTGACTATACCGGAGATACGCAGTATTTT

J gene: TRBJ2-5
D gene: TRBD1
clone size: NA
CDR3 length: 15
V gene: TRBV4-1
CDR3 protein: CASSQTRTGQETQYF
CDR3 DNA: TGCGCCAGCAGCCAAACCCGGACAGGGCAAGAGACCCAGTACTTC

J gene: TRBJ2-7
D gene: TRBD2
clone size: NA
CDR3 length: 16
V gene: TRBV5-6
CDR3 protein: CASSLVGSGGSYEQYF
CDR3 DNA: TGTGCCAGCAGCTTGGTCGGGAGCGGGGGATCCTACGAGCAGTACTTC

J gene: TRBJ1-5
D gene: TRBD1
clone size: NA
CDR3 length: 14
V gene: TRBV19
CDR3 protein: CASSGTGGRLPQHF
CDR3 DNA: TGTGCCAGTAGTGGGACAGGGGGAAGGCTGCCCCAGCATTTT

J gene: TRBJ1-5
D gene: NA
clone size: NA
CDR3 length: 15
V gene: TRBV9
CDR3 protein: CASSGQGISNQPQHF
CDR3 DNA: TGTGCCAGCAGCGGCCAGGGAATCAGCAATCAGCCCCAGCATTTT

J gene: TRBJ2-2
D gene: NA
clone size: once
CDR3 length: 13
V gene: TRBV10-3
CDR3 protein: CAAGGEHTGELFF
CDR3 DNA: TGTGCCGCCGGCGGGGAGCACACCGGGGAGCTGTTTTTT

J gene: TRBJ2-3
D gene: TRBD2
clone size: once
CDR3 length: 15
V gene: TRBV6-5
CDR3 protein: CASSPSAGGEDTQYF
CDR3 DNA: TGTGCCAGCAGCCCCTCAGCGGGAGGGGAAGATACGCAGTATTTT